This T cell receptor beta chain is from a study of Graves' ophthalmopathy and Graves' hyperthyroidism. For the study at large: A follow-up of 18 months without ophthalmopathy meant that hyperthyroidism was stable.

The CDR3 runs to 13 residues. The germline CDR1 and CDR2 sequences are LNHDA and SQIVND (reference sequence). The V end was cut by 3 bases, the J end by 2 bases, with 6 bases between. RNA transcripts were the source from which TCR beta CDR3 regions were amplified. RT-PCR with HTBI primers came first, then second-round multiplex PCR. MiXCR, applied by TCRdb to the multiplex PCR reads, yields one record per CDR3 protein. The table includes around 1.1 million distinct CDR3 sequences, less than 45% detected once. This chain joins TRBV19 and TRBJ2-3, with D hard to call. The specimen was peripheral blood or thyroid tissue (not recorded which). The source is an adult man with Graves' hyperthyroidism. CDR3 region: CASSIFATDTQYF. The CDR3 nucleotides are TGTGCCAGTAGTATTTTTGCCACAGATACGCAGTATTTT. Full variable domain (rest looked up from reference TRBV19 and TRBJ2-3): DGGITQSPKYLFRKEGQNVTLSCEQNLNHDAMYWYRQDPGQGLRLIYYSQIVNDFQKGDIAEGYSVSREKKESFPLTVTSAQKNPTAFYLCASSIFATDTQYFGPGTRLTVL.